The rows below give T cell receptor beta chains drawn from one sample of a study of cytomegalovirus exposure and HLA in healthy donors. Produced via immunoSEQ multiplex PCR; TCRdb's table is partial and in-frame only. This table holds 150,000 or so clones, roughly 89% found once. The sample comprised PBMCs. The source is a woman between 18 and 29 years old in good health and CMV-seropositive. Each CDR3 is given with its conserved first and last residue. The order of the fields is J gene, clone size, D gene, V gene, CDR3 DNA, CDR3 protein. D genes are given only for firm matches. Clone size is given for some rows only: seen once, a few or many times, or a class if the clone is expanded.

>TRBJ1-1|.|.|TRBV5-1
TGCGCCAGCAGCTTGTCCTGGAGGGAAAACACTGAAGCTTTCTTT
CASSLSWRENTEAFF
>TRBJ1-2|.|.|TRBV25-1
TGTGCCAGCTCCGTCACAGGGACCTATGGCTACACCTTC
CASSVTGTYGYTF
>TRBJ2-7|.|.|TRBV5-8
TGTGCCAGCAGCCACCTGAGCGAGCAGTACTTC
CASSHLSEQYF
>TRBJ2-5|.|TRBD2|TRBV4-2
TGTGCCAGCAGCCAGGAATTAGCCCGGGGGGAAGAGACCCAGTACTTC
CASSQELARGEETQYF
>TRBJ1-3|.|TRBD1|TRBV4-2
TGTGCCAGCAGCCAGCAATATTGGACAGGGGGAAACTCTGGAAACACCATATATTTT
CASSQQYWTGGNSGNTIYF
>TRBJ2-7|.|.|TRBV5-5
TGTGCCAGCAGCATCGGACAGCCCTTCTCCTACGAGCAGTACTTC
CASSIGQPFSYEQYF
>TRBJ1-1|.|TRBD1|TRBV4-3
TGCGCCAGCAGCCGAGTCAGGGCGGGACAGAGTAACACTGAAGCTTTCTTT
CASSRVRAGQSNTEAFF
>TRBJ2-7|.|.|TRBV21-1
TGTGCCAGCAGCAAAGGGACAGGGGGTCCCTACGAGCAGTACTTC
CASSKGTGGPYEQYF
>TRBJ2-7|.|TRBD1|TRBV28
TGTGCCACCCAACCTCCGGGGACAGGGATCTCCTACGAGCAGTACTTC
CATQPPGTGISYEQYF
>TRBJ1-3|once|TRBD1|TRBV11-2
TGTGCCAGCAGCTCCCTGGGACAGGGAGGAAACACCATATATTTT
CASSSLGQGGNTIYF
>TRBJ2-2|.|TRBD2|TRBV4-3
TGCGCCAGCAGCCATAGTCTAGCGGACGACACCGGGGAGCTGTTTTTT
CASSHSLADDTGELFF
>TRBJ1-1|once|.|TRBV6-1
TGTGCCAGCAGTGAAACACCCCACACTGAAGCTTTCTTT
CASSETPHTEAFF
>TRBJ1-4|.|.|TRBV5-1
TGCGCCAGCAGCATAGGGGACACGAATGAAAAACTGTTTTTT
CASSIGDTNEKLFF
>TRBJ1-2|.|.|TRBV27
TGTGCCAGCAGTTCGTATACACCCCCCCGTGGCTACACCTTC
CASSSYTPPRGYTF
>TRBJ1-6|.|TRBD1|TRBV5-6
TGTGCCAGCATCAATCTCCGGGACAGGGATTCACCCCTCCACTTT
CASINLRDRDSPLHF
>TRBJ1-1|.|.|TRBV28
TGTGCCAGCCAGGGACTTCGCATGAACACTGAAGCTTTCTTT
CASQGLRMNTEAFF
>TRBJ1-2|.|.|TRBV6-5
TGTGCCAGCAGTTACTCGGCCAGCACTACTTTCTATGGCTACACCTTC
CASSYSASTTFYGYTF
>TRBJ1-2|.|TRBD1|TRBV6-6
TGTGCCAGCTGGACAGGGGGCAGTGGCTACACCTTC
CASWTGGSGYTF
>TRBJ1-2|.|.|TRBV2
TGTGCCAGCAGTGTTTGGCAAAATAATGGCTACACCTTC
CASSVWQNNGYTF
>TRBJ2-7|.|TRBD1|TRBV9
TGTGCCAGCAGCGTAGAGATCACAGGGGGAGACGAGCAGTACTTC
CASSVEITGGDEQYF
>TRBJ1-5|.|.|TRBV27
TGTGCCAGCAGTTTATCGAACACTCAGCCCCAGCATTTT
CASSLSNTQPQHF
>TRBJ2-1|.|TRBD1|TRBV6-5
TGTGCCAGCAGTTACTCGTGGACAGGGGGGCATGAGCAGTTCTTC
CASSYSWTGGHEQFF
>TRBJ2-5|.|.|TRBV11-2
TGTGCCAGCAGCTTAGGGTATAGCGTGGAGACCCAGTACTTC
CASSLGYSVETQYF
>TRBJ2-6|once|.|TRBV19
TGTGCCAGTAGCAAAGGGGGTTCTGGGGCCAACGTCCTGACTTTC
CASSKGGSGANVLTF
>TRBJ2-5|few|TRBD1|TRBV7-6
TGTGCCAGCAGCTTAGCAGGACAGGGGTCAAAGTACTTC
CASSLAGQGSKYF
>TRBJ2-7|.|.|TRBV6-5
TGTGCCAGCAAAAAAAGACTGGACTCCTACGAGCAGTACTTC
CASKKRLDSYEQYF
>TRBJ2-7|.|.|TRBV9
TGTGCCAGCAGCGGTAGCTCCTACGAGCAGTACTTC
CASSGSSYEQYF
>TRBJ2-1|once|.|TRBV6-1
TGTGCCAGCAGTGCTACAGGGTTTACTGAGCAGTTCTTC
CASSATGFTEQFF
>TRBJ2-6|few|TRBD1|TRBV30
TGTGCCTGGAGGGTACCGGGACAGACCTCTGGGGCCAACGTCCTGACTTTC
CAWRVPGQTSGANVLTF
>TRBJ2-7|.|.|TRBV9
TGTGCCAGCAGCGCACAGGGTTACGAGCAGTACTTC
CASSAQGYEQYF
>TRBJ1-1|.|.|TRBV5-1
TGCGCCAGCAGCTTGGCCGGAGGGGCTAGCACTGAAGCTTTCTTT
CASSLAGGASTEAFF
>TRBJ1-5|few|TRBD1|TRBV28
TGTGCCAGCAGACCGGGACAGGGGAATCAGCCCCAGCATTTT
CASRPGQGNQPQHF
>TRBJ2-7|.|.|TRBV5-1
TGCGCCAGCAGCTTGTTTGCGGGTGAGCAGTACTTC
CASSLFAGEQYF
>TRBJ2-3|.|TRBD2|TRBV7-9
TGTGCCAGCAGCGTCACTAGCGGGGGGACAGATACGCAGTATTTT
CASSVTSGGTDTQYF
>TRBJ1-1|few|TRBD1|TRBV27
TGTGCCAGCAAGGAAGTCAGACAGGGGATGAACACTGAAGCTTTCTTT
CASKEVRQGMNTEAFF
>TRBJ1-6|.|TRBD1|TRBV5-6
TGTGCCAGCAGTCGGGACAGGAAAAATTCACCCCTCCACTTT
CASSRDRKNSPLHF
>TRBJ2-7|once|.|TRBV5-6
TGTGCCAGCAGCTTGGTTCAGGCTGAGCAGTACTTC
CASSLVQAEQYF
>TRBJ2-3|.|.|TRBV5-1
TGCGCCAGCAGCCCACCGGGGGGCGATACGCAGTATTTT
CASSPPGGDTQYF
>TRBJ2-3|few|TRBD1|TRBV28
TGTGCCAGCAGCCCTCTGACAGGGATGGATACGCAGTATTTT
CASSPLTGMDTQYF
>TRBJ1-2|.|TRBD1|TRBV4-3
TGCGCCAGCAGCCAAGATCTGGTGGACAGGGCGGGAGTGGGGCCTAACTATGGCTACACCTTC
CASSQDLVDRAGVGPNYGYTF
>TRBJ1-1|.|.|TRBV6-5
.
CASSSSGSNTEAFF
>TRBJ1-1|.|TRBD1|TRBV5-8
TGTGCCAGCAGCTTGGGGACCGGGACAGAAAACACTGAAGCTTTCTTT
CASSLGTGTENTEAFF
>TRBJ2-7|.|TRBD1|TRBV15
TGTGCCACCAGCAGTCACGGACAGGGGGCGGGTGAGCAGTACTTC
CATSSHGQGAGEQYF
>TRBJ2-5|few|.|TRBV19
TGTGCCAGTAGCACTAGATCTGCCGAGACCCAGTACTTC
CASSTRSAETQYF
>TRBJ2-7|.|.|TRBV9
TGTGCCAGCAGCGCTAGCGACGCCGCCTACGAGCAGTACTTC
CASSASDAAYEQYF
>TRBJ1-4|.|TRBD1|TRBV16
TGTGCCAGCAGCCAATCGGGTTGGACAGGTGCTCGGGAAAAACTGTTTTTT
CASSQSGWTGAREKLFF
>TRBJ2-3|.|TRBD2|TRBV19
TGTGCCAGTAGCGGGGGGGCCAGGCATACGCAGTATTTT
CASSGGARHTQYF
>TRBJ1-5|.|.|TRBV28
TGTGCCAGCAGCCAAGCTCTTGGGGGCAGGAGTCAGCCCCAGCATTTT
CASSQALGGRSQPQHF
>TRBJ1-5|.|.|TRBV28
TGTGCCAGCAAATCGGGACATTCCCTCAGCAATCAGCCCCAGCATTTT
CASKSGHSLSNQPQHF
>TRBJ2-5|.|TRBD2|TRBV2
TGTGCCAGCAGAGCCCGGGACTACCCCTCCCAAGAGACCCAGTACTTC
CASRARDYPSQETQYF
>TRBJ1-6|.|.|TRBV6-5
TGTGCCAGCAGTTACTTACAGGGTAATTCACCCCTCCACTTT
CASSYLQGNSPLHF
>TRBJ1-5|once|.|TRBV5-1
TGCGCCAGCAGCTTGGAAGGGGTTAGCAATCAGCCCCAGCATTTT
CASSLEGVSNQPQHF
>TRBJ2-3|.|.|TRBV15
TGTGCCACCAGCCGCCTCGGGGAGCCCACAGATACGCAGTATTTT
CATSRLGEPTDTQYF
>TRBJ1-6|.|TRBD1|TRBV27
TGTGCCAGCAGTTTATCGCAGGGACAGGGGCTAAATTCACCCCTCCACTTT
CASSLSQGQGLNSPLHF
>TRBJ2-3|.|TRBD2|TRBV5-1
TGCGCCAGCAGCCAGGATCTAGCGGGGTCTACAGATACGCAGTATTTT
CASSQDLAGSTDTQYF
>TRBJ2-5|few|.|TRBV5-1
TGCGCCAGCAGCTTGTCTAGCCACACAGGGATGATTGGAGCCCAGTACTTC
CASSLSSHTGMIGAQYF
>TRBJ2-3|.|TRBD2|TRBV7-6
TGTGCCAGCAGCTTAGGAAGCGGGGGCCAAACAGATACGCAGTATTTT
CASSLGSGGQTDTQYF
>TRBJ1-1|.|TRBD1|TRBV15
TGTGCCACCAGCAGAGTTAGAGGGGGCCTCGCTTTCTTT
CATSRVRGGLAFF
>TRBJ1-1|.|.|TRBV6-6
TGTGCCAGCACCCAGGGGTGGGGCAGGGACACTGAAGCTTTCTTT
CASTQGWGRDTEAFF
>TRBJ2-2|.|.|TRBV5-4
TGTGCCAGCAGCTTGGAGACAGCCACTCGGGAGCTGTTTTTT
CASSLETATRELFF